This entry features one TCR beta chain sequence. The CDR3 carries no conserved terminal phenylalanine or tryptophan, so it likely arises from a read error. No DNA is shown, since the ends of the CDR3 on it are uncertain; the CDR3 is the one TCRdb lists. This entry belongs to a study of blood T cell repertoires in COVID-19. TCRdb's table, derived via immunoSEQ multiplex PCR, lists solely in-frame clones and lacks some. The top ten hold 2.2% of the sample, which has about 280,000 clones, 87% seen once. Germline CDR1 and CDR2: DFQATT and SNEGSKA (reference sequence). The CDR3 is 10 residues long, counting both termini.

V usage is TRBV20-1 and J usage is TRBJ1-1; the table's D gene call, TRBD1, was not cross checked with the DNA. The source is a woman in her forties or fifties who had recovered from COVID-19. Sequenced material: peripheral blood. The CDR3 sequence is CSAREGGPVI.